Listed below are T cell receptor beta chains from one sample, sequenced in a study of a mutant IDH1 vaccine in newly diagnosed glioma. The table came from immunoSEQ multiplex PCR; TCRdb's copy has only in-frame clones and leaves some out. The data show tens of thousands of clones, roughly 82% seen once. What these receptors recognize is not known. This sample comprised PBMCs, obtained from a glioma patient whose treatment included an IDH1 peptide vaccine. The receptors originated from a man aged 18 to 35 with glioma. Some clones in this sample may be carry-over from other donors' samples. Each CDR3 is given with its conserved first and last residue.

j_call v_call cdr3_aa
TRBJ1-4 TRBV4-3 CASSQDGGNYEKLFF
TRBJ1-2 TRBV5-1 CASSWDREDKTNYGYTF
TRBJ1-6 TRBV4-3 CASSQDQTGLYLHF
TRBJ2-1 TRBV6-1 CASSEGVGSYNEQFF
TRBJ2-1 TRBV25-1 CASRGQGDSYNEQFF
TRBJ2-2 TRBV9 CASSSGTATGELFF
TRBJ2-3 TRBV5-5 CASSLPGTSGSTDTQYF
TRBJ1-2 TRBV5-1 CASSFDRDRTFYGYTF
TRBJ2-5 TRBV6-5 CASSSGVLRTQYF
TRBJ1-1 TRBV7-6 CASSLSGYTEAFF
TRBJ2-7 TRBV4-2 CASSQEGLGAYEQYF
TRBJ2-7 TRBV19 CASSSWTSSSEQYF
TRBJ1-1 TRBV6-1 CASSDWAMNTEAFF
TRBJ2-4 TRBV6-5 CASSQNRGLKNIQYF
TRBJ1-2 TRBV5-6 CASSLGFGYTF
TRBJ1-2 TRBV25-1 CASSESPYGYTF